These 21 T cell receptor beta chains originate from one sample sequenced in a study of OX40 agonist ivuxolimab in advanced cancers. The library was produced with the immunoSEQ multiplex PCR assay. This immuneACCESS table, as held by TCRdb, lists in-frame sequences with V and J called but not all clones. Of the missing ones, under half trace to an unresolved V gene in checked studies; the others have no known cause. This sample has 83,000 or so clones in its table, and approximately 84% of those were observed once. The ten largest account for 6.5% to 8% of the sample. The sequencing here drew on CD4+ or CD8+ T cells sorted from blood, taken in a trial of the OX40 agonist ivuxolimab. These receptors originate from an adult with an advanced solid tumor such as melanoma, head and neck, liver or kidney cancer.

The V and J genes are TRBV11-2 and TRBJ2-1; D perhaps matches TRBD2 (5 bases). Between the trimmed V and J ends, which lost 4 bases and 15 bases, there was a span of 16 bases. Germline V lookup: CDR1 SGHAT, CDR2 FQNNGV. The CDR3 consists of 12 residues. The CDR3 coding sequence is TGTGCCAGCAGCTCTCTAGCCCCGGATCGGTTCTTC. Translated, it gives CASSSLAPDRFF. The whole variable domain, remainder taken from reference TRBV11-2 and TRBJ2-1, is EAGVAQSPRYKIIEKRQSVAFWCNPISGHATLYWYQQILGQGPKLLIQFQNNGVVDDSQLPKDRFSAERLKGVDSTLKIQPAKLEDSAVYLCASSSLAPDRFFGPGTRLTVL.

The count of this clone is one. The chain is built from TRBV18 and TRBJ1-5, with D possibly TRBD1 on 5 matching bases. CDR1 KGHSH and CDR2 LQKENI come from the germline V gene. Trimming cost V 4 bases and J 5 bases, with 9 bases left between them. The CDR3 consists of 13 residues. The CDR3 reads CASSQGSDQPQHF. CDR3 DNA: TGTGCCAGCTCACAGGGGTCGGATCAGCCCCAGCATTTT.

The CDR3 DNA follows: TGTGCCAGCGGACCGGGACTAGCGGCCCAAGAGACCCAGTACTTC. Residues: CASGPGLAAQETQYF. V gene TRBV11-2 combines with J gene TRBJ2-5; 11 bases are shared with TRBD2. This CDR3 spans 15 amino acids. CDR1 and CDR2 from the germline V gene are SGHAT and FQNNGV. V lost 8 bases to trimming and J lost 1 base; unmatched junction nucleotides: 6.

The chain couples TRBV2 to TRBJ2-5, with D unresolved. Germline V lookup: CDR1 SNHLY, CDR2 FYNNEI. This CDR3 spans 12 amino acids. Trimming pared 4 bases from V and 6 bases from J, leaving 9 bases between. The CDR3 coding sequence is TGTGCCAGCAGTGGGATGGGGAAGACCCAGTACTTC. Translated: CASSGMGKTQYF.

This chain connects TRBV15 to TRBJ1-4; no clear D gene. CDR1 is LNHNV, CDR2 YYDKDF, per germline (reference sequence). Trimming left V 0 bases short and J 5 bases short, with 4 bases between. The CDR3 length is 13 residues. Here the CDR3 DNA reads TGTGCCACCAGCAGAGATCAAAATGAAAAACTGTTTTTT. Translated: CATSRDQNEKLFF.

The V call is TRBV11-2, the J call TRBJ2-2; D is perhaps TRBD1 (6 bases). V dropped 5 bases and J dropped 4 bases, with 8 bases sitting between them. This CDR3 comprises 13 residues. Germline CDR1 reads SGHAT; CDR2 reads FQNNGV. CDR3 bases: TGTGCCAGCAGCGTGACAGGCACCGGGGAGCTGTTTTTT. Its protein product is CASSVTGTGELFF.

J is TRBJ2-1 and V is TRBV9, with 11 bases lining up with TRBD2. Germline CDR1 reads SGDLS; CDR2 reads YYNGEE. J gave up 0 bases and V 5 bases, and 13 bases lay outside the gene matches. The CDR3 totals 19 residues. The CDR3 reads CASRVPGLAVRNSYNEQFF. CDR3 bases: TGTGCCAGCAGAGTCCCGGGACTAGCGGTGAGAAACTCCTACAATGAGCAGTTCTTC. Complete variable domain (other parts from reference TRBV9 and TRBJ2-1): DSGVTQTPKHLITATGQRVTLRCSPRSGDLSVYWYQQSLDQGLQFLIQYYNGEERAKGNILERFSAQQFPDLHSELNLSSLELGDSALYFCASRVPGLAVRNSYNEQFFGPGTRLTVL.

The chain employs TRBV6-5 and TRBJ2-5; maybe TRBD2 (5 bases). The germline V and J ends were trimmed by 0 bases and 4 bases, with 12 bases remaining between them. The CDR3 length is 15 residues. The germline gives CDR1 MNHEY, CDR2 SVGAGI. DNA of the CDR3: TGTGCCAGCAGTTACTCAGGAGGTAGGGCAGAGACCCAGTACTTC. It specifies CASSYSGGRAETQYF.

Worth noting for this clone: At one of its ends the junction is not consistent with the germline gene, which may arise from a read error. The chain joins TRBV7-7 to TRBJ1-4; possibly TRBD1 for D (5 bases). The germline V gene has CDR1 SSHAT and CDR2 FNYEAQ (reference sequence). The CDR3 spans 15 residues. The CDR3 is CASRLKGRPNEKLFF. CDR3 DNA sequence: TGTGCTAGCAGACTTAAGGGACGGCCTAATGAAAAACTGTTTTTT.

V usage is TRBV18 and J usage is TRBJ2-3; possibly TRBD1 or TRBD2 for D (5 bases each). This CDR3 has 13 amino acids. V lost 3 bases and J lost 9, with 13 bases in between. Germline V gene lookup returns CDR1 KGHSH and CDR2 LQKENI. CDR3 DNA: TGTGCCAGCTCACCGGTCGTGGGGGAGACGCAGTATTTT. It encodes CASSPVVGETQYF.

This clone appeared a few times. The chain carries TRBV4-2 and TRBJ2-1; D remains ambiguous. The germline V gene has CDR1 LGHNA and CDR2 YNFKEQ. V lost 1 base and J lost 5, with 6 bases in between. The CDR3 consists of 13 residues. CDR3 sequence (DNA): TGTGCCAGCAGCCAAGTAACTGACAATGAGCAGTTCTTC. It translates to CASSQVTDNEQFF.

This clone was detected many times. V usage is TRBV7-9 and J usage is TRBJ1-4; D is ambiguous. Germline V lookup: CDR1 SEHNR, CDR2 FQNEAQ (reference sequence). V lost 3 bases and J lost 0, with 8 bases in between. The CDR3 loop spans 15 amino acids. In DNA form, the CDR3 reads TGTGCCAGCAGCTTCTGGACTGCAACTAATGAAAAACTGTTTTTT. This encodes CASSFWTATNEKLFF.

V usage is TRBV5-1 and J usage is TRBJ1-1; tentative D call: TRBD1 (5 bases). The CDR3 has 19 residues. Per the germline V gene, CDR1 is SGHRS and CDR2 is YFSETQ. Trimming pared 0 bases from V and 1 base from J, leaving 22 bases between. The CDR3 bases are TGCGCCAGCAGCTTGGGGGTTAGGGGACGAGGCCTAAGGAACACTGAAGCTTTCTTT. Protein: CASSLGVRGRGLRNTEAFF.

With regard to this clone: At one end, the junction sequence differs from germline, possibly due to a read error. The CDR3, as DNA: TGTGCTAGCAGCTTGGGGAATGGGAATGAGCAGTTCTTC. It translates to CASSLGNGNEQFF. The chain has TRBV7-7 and TRBJ2-1; D is unclear. The CDR3 runs to 13 residues. From germline, CDR1 is SSHAT and CDR2 FNYEAQ (reference sequence).

The genes are TRBV19 and TRBJ2-2, with D tentatively TRBD1 or TRBD2 (5 bases each). CDR3 length: 13 residues. Germline assignment: CDR1 LNHDA and CDR2 SQIVND (reference sequence). Trimming cost V 7 bases and J 4 bases, with 10 bases left between them. In DNA form, the CDR3 reads TGTGCCAGTACCTGGGACGGCACCGGGGAGCTGTTTTTT. Its protein product is CASTWDGTGELFF.

The CDR3 sequence is CASSERVGNTEAFF. The CDR3 DNA reads as TGTGCCAGCAGTGAAAGAGTTGGAAACACTGAAGCTTTCTTT. The rearrangement uses TRBV6-1 and TRBJ1-1, with D unclear. The V gene's germline CDR1 is MNHNS and CDR2 SASEGT. This CDR3 region has 14 residues. V was trimmed by 2 bases and J by 2 bases, leaving 9 bases between them.

The gene calls are TRBV27 and TRBJ2-1; 11 bases align to TRBD2. The CDR3 loop spans 14 amino acids. Germline values: CDR1 MNHEY, CDR2 SMNVEV (reference sequence). V lost 3 bases and J lost 8; bases outside the gene matches: 3. The CDR3 loop is CASSLTSGVHEQFF. The CDR3 coding sequence is TGTGCCAGCAGTTTGACTAGCGGGGTCCATGAGCAGTTCTTC.

The chain recombines TRBV5-1 with TRBJ2-1; 10 bases are shared with TRBD2. This CDR3 contains 18 residues. V gave up 0 bases and J gave up 10 bases; unmatched junction bases: 16. CDR1 is SGHRS and CDR2 is YFSETQ in the germline V gene. In nucleotides, the CDR3 is TGCGCCAGCAGCTTGGCAGCGGGGGGGCCTTCTAGGTCCCAAGAGCAGTTCTTC. Translating it yields CASSLAAGGPSRSQEQFF.

The V call is TRBV13, the J call TRBJ1-1; D gene uncertain. CDR1 is PRHDT and CDR2 is FYEKMQ in the germline V gene (reference sequence). The CDR3 extends over 12 amino acids. Trimming took off 5 bases at V and 4 bases at J, with 8 bases between the two ends. The CDR3 spells CASSRRATEAFF. The CDR3 region has the DNA TGTGCCAGCAGCCGGAGGGCCACTGAAGCTTTCTTT.

This rearrangement joins TRBV27 to TRBJ1-1; a possible D gene is TRBD1 (5 bases). Germline V gene sequence: CDR1 MNHEY, CDR2 SMNVEV (reference sequence). V lost 1 base, J lost 1 base, and 7 bases lay in between. The CDR3 is made up of 14 amino acids. The CDR3 region is CASSLWGKNTEAFF. CDR3 sequence (DNA): TGTGCCAGCAGTTTATGGGGGAAGAACACTGAAGCTTTCTTT.

This rearrangement joins TRBV2 to TRBJ2-5, with 7 bases lining up with TRBD1. J lost 4 bases, V lost 4 bases, and 15 bases had no gene match. The CDR3 sequence is 17 residues long. Germline loops: CDR1 SNHLY, CDR2 FYNNEI. CDR3 nucleotide sequence: TGTGCCAGCAGTGGGAGGACAGGAAGGGGCCGGGGAGAGACCCAGTACTTC. It specifies CASSGRTGRGRGETQYF. The full variable domain, its missing parts supplied by reference TRBV2 and TRBJ2-5, is EPEVTQTPSHQVTQMGQEVILRCVPISNHLYFYWYRQILGQKVEFLVSFYNNEISEKSEIFDDQFSVERPDGSNFTLKIRSTKLEDSAMYFCASSGRTGRGRGETQYFGPGTRLLVL.